Each of the 13 T cell receptor beta chains below was sequenced from the same sample in a study of blood T cell repertoires in COVID-19. Some clones are missing from TCRdb's copy, which holds only in-frame ones; the method was immunoSEQ multiplex PCR. This sample carries under 250,000 clones, roughly nine tenths of them seen once, and the ten largest clones take 0.8% to 1%. The specimen was peripheral blood. The receptors were sampled from a man aged 60-69 years with COVID-19, enrolled during active disease.

The chain is built from TRBV6-5 and TRBJ1-2, with no clear D. The CDR3 is 13 amino acids. V lost 6 bases and J 4 bases, leaving 12 bases between the germline ends. From germline, CDR1 is MNHEY and CDR2 SVGAGI. The DNA of the CDR3 is TGTGCCAGCAGAGAGAGGCGATCCTATGGCTACACCTTC. Protein sequence: CASRERRSYGYTF.

The chain links TRBV5-1 to TRBJ2-1; 11 bases line up with TRBD2. This CDR3 contains 17 residues. The J segment lost 4 bases and the V segment lost 4 bases, leaving 10 bases of the junction unmatched. The germline V gene has CDR1 SGHRS and CDR2 YFSETQ. This chain's CDR3 is CASSLGGLAGGYNEQFF. The CDR3 DNA is TGCGCCAGCAGCCTGGGAGGCCTAGCGGGGGGTTACAATGAGCAGTTCTTC.

The rearrangement joins TRBV25-1 to TRBJ2-7; D might be TRBD2 (5 bases). The V end was cut by 1 base, the J end by 2 bases, with 15 bases between. Germline loops: CDR1 MGHDK, CDR2 SYGVNS. CDR3 length: 16 amino acids. The CDR3 protein is CASSEFLEGGTYEQYF. CDR3 coding DNA: TGTGCCAGCAGTGAATTTTTGGAAGGAGGCACCTACGAGCAGTACTTC.

The rearrangement links TRBV7-6 to TRBJ2-3; perhaps TRBD2 as D (6 bases). Germline loops: CDR1 SGHVS, CDR2 FNYEAQ. The CDR3 has 15 residues. Trimming shortened V by 2 bases and J by 2 bases, and 11 bases separated the two germline ends. The CDR3 nucleotides are TGTGCCAGCAGCTTATCAATGGACTACACAGATACGCAGTATTTT. It translates to CASSLSMDYTDTQYF.

The chain employs TRBV7-2 and TRBJ1-2, with TRBD1 matching 10 bases. The CDR3 is 19 residues long. Trimming at V came to 5 bases and at J to 4 bases, leaving 19 bases not matched to a gene. The V gene's germline CDR1 is SGHTA and CDR2 FQGNSA. CDR3 DNA: TGTGCCAGCAGCCCCACCTTAGGACAGGGGGTTGGGGAATCCTATGGCTACACCTTC. This gives the protein CASSPTLGQGVGESYGYTF. Supplemented by reference TRBV7-2 and TRBJ1-2, the full variable domain reads GAGVSQSPSNKVTEKGKDVELRCDPISGHTALYWYRQSLGQGLEFLIYFQGNSAPDKSGLPSDRFSAERTGGSVSTLTIQRTQQEDSAVYLCASSPTLGQGVGESYGYTFGSGTRLTVV.

This clone occurred once. The chain uses TRBV7-2 and TRBJ1-6; D perhaps matches TRBD1 (5 bases). There are 14 residues in the CDR3. Germline CDR1 SGHTA, CDR2 FQGNSA. V dropped 2 bases and J dropped 6 bases, with 8 bases sitting between them. The CDR3 coding sequence is TGTGCCAGCAGCTTATCGGGACTTAATTCACCCCTCCACTTT. This translates into CASSLSGLNSPLHF.

The V and J genes are TRBV7-8 and TRBJ2-7, with 9 nucleotides matching TRBD2. This CDR3 spans 15 amino acids. CDR1 and CDR2 from the germline V gene are SGHVS and FQNEAQ. The ends lost 0 bases at V and 3 bases at J; junction bases unmatched: 3. CDR3 residues: CASSLALRGGYEQYF. In nucleotides, the CDR3 is TGTGCCAGCAGCTTAGCATTGCGGGGGGGCTACGAGCAGTACTTC.

The chain has TRBV5-1 and TRBJ2-3; a weak D match, TRBD1 (6 bases). Trimming took off 4 bases at V and 7 bases at J, with 16 bases between the two ends. Per germline, CDR1 SGHRS and CDR2 YFSETQ. The CDR3 sequence is 14 residues long. CDR3 protein: CASSKDQGRYTQYF. The CDR3, as DNA: TGCGCCAGCAGCAAGGACCAGGGGAGATATACGCAGTATTTT.

V usage is TRBV19 and J usage is TRBJ1-1, with TRBD1 matching 8 bases. The CDR3 has 14 residues. V trimming: 4 bases; J trimming: 3 bases; junction bases outside the gene matches: 4. Germline V gives CDR1 LNHDA, CDR2 SQIVND (reference sequence). The CDR3 region is CASSNRGFYTEAFF. DNA for the CDR3: TGTGCCAGTAGTAACAGGGGGTTTTACACTGAAGCTTTCTTT.

The chain carries TRBV19 and TRBJ2-1; 7 bases fit TRBD1. V lost 6 bases and J lost 4; bases outside the gene matches: 6. This CDR3 is 14 amino acids long. Germline V CDR1 and CDR2: LNHDA, SQIVND (reference sequence). The CDR3 reads CASSDRATYNEQFF. CDR3 sequence (DNA): TGTGCCAGTAGCGACAGGGCGACATACAATGAGCAGTTCTTC.

The chain carries TRBV6-2 or TRBV6-3 and TRBJ2-7; TRBD2 is a possible D gene (6 bases). The CDR3 runs 15 residues. V lost 4 bases and J lost 4, with 17 bases in between. Per the germline V gene, CDR1 is MNHEY and CDR2 is SVGEGT. In DNA form, the CDR3 reads TGTGCCAGCAGTTTACGCGCGGGGCTCGGGTACGAGCAGTACTTC. It specifies CASSLRAGLGYEQYF.

The chain employs TRBV27 and TRBJ1-2; 7 bases line up with TRBD1. This CDR3 contains 14 residues. The V gene's germline CDR1 is MNHEY and CDR2 SMNVEV (reference sequence). After removal of 5 bases from V and 4 bases from J, the junction contained 7 bases not matched to a gene. The CDR3 DNA reads as TGTGCCAGCAGTCCCGGGACAGCACCCTATGGCTACACCTTC. It codes for CASSPGTAPYGYTF.

The gene calls are TRBV2 and TRBJ2-2; TRBD1 matches at 7 bases. CDR3 length: 15 amino acids. CDR1 SNHLY and CDR2 FYNNEI come from the germline V gene. V trimming: 6 bases; J trimming: 6 bases; junction bases outside the gene matches: 10. CDR3 in DNA: TGTGCCAGCAGCGCGCTGTTAGGGGGCTCCGGGGAGCTGTTTTTT. Its protein is CASSALLGGSGELFF.